Below, one T cell receptor (beta chain) is given with its context. Assay: immunoSEQ multiplex PCR; the TCRdb copy retains only in-frame clones and omits some. The profile shows 55,000 to 70,000 clones, about four fifths of them singletons. This CDR3 comprises 16 residues. The V gene's germline CDR1 is SNHLY and CDR2 FYNNEI. V lost 4 bases, J lost 0 bases, and 7 bases stayed unmatched. This record belongs to a study of T cells in tumors after PD-1 blockade. Turning to the study itself: Daily vismodegib 150 mg continued in a subset of anti-PD-1-treated patients.

V and J are TRBV2 and TRBJ2-5; 8 bases are shared with TRBD2. Sample: PBMCs, taken before anti-PD-1 treatment. This clonotype originated in a human donor with basal cell carcinoma. CDR3 DNA: TGTGCCAGCAGTGCTTCAGCGGGGGCCAACCAAGAGACCCAGTACTTC. This gives the protein CASSASAGANQETQYF. Full variable domain (missing parts from reference TRBV2 and TRBJ2-5): EPEVTQTPSHQVTQMGQEVILRCVPISNHLYFYWYRQILGQKVEFLVSFYNNEISEKSEIFDDQFSVERPDGSNFTLKIRSTKLEDSAMYFCASSASAGANQETQYFGPGTRLLVL.